A selection of T cell receptor beta chains follows, all from one sample in a study of T cells after posttransplantation cyclophosphamide. Clones were sequenced by immunoSEQ multiplex PCR, and TCRdb holds only the in-frame ones, with some missing. The repertoire holds about 5,000 clones, with approximately 83% as singletons. Here the sequenced sample was CD4+ T cells sorted from blood, taken roughly 350 days after allogeneic stem cell transplant with posttransplant cyclophosphamide. Receptor source: a male patient aged 45 to 59 who received an allogeneic stem cell transplant from a related donor and was CMV-positive. Some of these T cells may belong to the graft donor. The CDR3 runs from the conserved cysteine through the conserved F or W. The D gene is left open where the match is weak. Clone size is given for some rows only: seen once, a few or many times, or a class if the clone is expanded.

TGTGCCAGCAGTAAGGGACAGGGGGCGACTGAAGCTTTCTTT	CASSKGQGATEAFF	TRBD1	TRBV2	TRBJ1-1	.
TGTGCCAGCAGCCGCGGGGCAGGGGGCACTTGGTCCTACGAGCAGTACTTC	CASSRGAGGTWSYEQYF	TRBD1	TRBV7-2	TRBJ2-7	.
TGTGCCAGCAGTTCCTTTTGGCTAGCGGGGTATACAGATACGCAGTATTTT	CASSSFWLAGYTDTQYF	TRBD2	TRBV27	TRBJ2-3	.
TGTGCCATCAGCCCCCAAACCGGGACTTACAATACGCAGTATTTT	CAISPQTGTYNTQYF	.	TRBV10-3	TRBJ2-3	.
TGTGCCAGCAGCCGACTAGCGGGGGAGCCCCCAGATACGCAGTATTTT	CASSRLAGEPPDTQYF	TRBD2	TRBV6-6	TRBJ2-3	.
TGTGCCAGCAGCTTGGGTAGCGGGAGAGAGGAAGAGCAGTTCTTC	CASSLGSGREEEQFF	TRBD2	TRBV11-3	TRBJ2-1	once
TGTGCCTGTCCAGGGGGCTCTGGGGCCAACGTCCTGACTTTC	CACPGGSGANVLTF	TRBD1	TRBV30	TRBJ2-6	.
TGTGCCAGCATCCCCACTCGGGGGGGAGGTGGCTACACCTTC	CASIPTRGGGGYTF	.	TRBV6-1	TRBJ1-2	.
TGTGCTAGCCGGGACAGGGGCATGGATGAGCAGTTCTTC	CASRDRGMDEQFF	TRBD1	TRBV12-5	TRBJ2-1	.
TGTGCCAGCAGTTTACATTTGGATTGGACAGGAAACATTTATGGCTACACCTTC	CASSLHLDWTGNIYGYTF	TRBD1	TRBV27	TRBJ1-2	.
TGTGCCAGCAGCTTAGGGGACATAGCCTACGAGCAGTACTTC	CASSLGDIAYEQYF	.	TRBV7-2	TRBJ2-7	once
TGTGCCAGCAGTTCTCCTGGACAGTACTATGGCTACACCTTC	CASSSPGQYYGYTF	.	TRBV27	TRBJ1-2	.
TGTGCCAGCTCTCCCTCCCCGGGGACAGGGGGCTCTGGGGCCAACGTCCTGACTTTC	CASSPSPGTGGSGANVLTF	TRBD1	TRBV18	TRBJ2-6	.
TGTGCCAGCAGAAGGACTAGCGGGGGGGCGTCAGAGACCCAGTACTTC	CASRRTSGGASETQYF	TRBD2	TRBV7-2	TRBJ2-5	.
TGTGCCAGCAGCACAAGACAGGGGGCCGGGGAGCTGTTTTTT	CASSTRQGAGELFF	TRBD1	TRBV7-9	TRBJ2-2	.
TGTGCCAGCAGTGAAGAAGGGGTAGGAGGAAACACCATATATTTT	CASSEEGVGGNTIYF	.	TRBV2	TRBJ1-3	few
TGTGCTAGTGGTGGGGGGGCGGCGGATAGGGGCTACACCTTC	CASGGGAADRGYTF	.	TRBV12-5	TRBJ1-2	.
TGCGCCAGCAGCCAAGATTCAGGGCTCGAGCAGTACTTC	CASSQDSGLEQYF	.	TRBV4-3	TRBJ2-7	.
TGTGCCATCGGGACAGGCGCCAATCAGCCCCAGCATTTT	CAIGTGANQPQHF	TRBD1	TRBV10-3	TRBJ1-5	.
TGCGCCAGCAGCCAAGTATTACAGGACTCCTACGAGCAGTACTTC	CASSQVLQDSYEQYF	.	TRBV4-3	TRBJ2-7	.
TGCAGCGTTGCCCCGGGACTAGCGGGAGGGAGAAACGAGCAGTACTTC	CSVAPGLAGGRNEQYF	TRBD2	TRBV29-1	TRBJ2-7	few
TGTGCCAGCTCACCCCCGGACAGGTTGAACACTGAAGCTTTCTTT	CASSPPDRLNTEAFF	TRBD1	TRBV18	TRBJ1-1	.
TGTGCCAGCAGTGGGGAAGAGGGTCAGCCCCAGCATTTT	CASSGEEGQPQHF	.	TRBV6-4	TRBJ1-5	.
TGTGCCAGCAGTGAAACTGACAGGGGGCGCGACAATGAGCAGTTCTTC	CASSETDRGRDNEQFF	TRBD1	TRBV6-4	TRBJ2-1	once
TGTGCCAGCAGCTTCCGGGACTATTTTTACAATGAGCAGTTCTTC	CASSFRDYFYNEQFF	TRBD2	TRBV5-6	TRBJ2-1	.
TGTGCCAGCAGCTCCTCGACAGGGGGTTACTTGTACACTGAAGCTTTCTTT	CASSSSTGGYLYTEAFF	TRBD1	TRBV7-8	TRBJ1-1	.
TGTGCCAGCAGCGTAGGGGCTAGCGGGACCCTCACCGGGGAGCTGTTTTTT	CASSVGASGTLTGELFF	TRBD2	TRBV9	TRBJ2-2	once
TGTGCCAGCAGTCCCCTCCGGGTTGAGGCCAAAAACATTCAGTACTTC	CASSPLRVEAKNIQYF	.	TRBV27	TRBJ2-4	.
TGTGCCAGCAGCTTAGATGGCCGGGAGGGCCAGTACGAGCAGTACTTC	CASSLDGREGQYEQYF	TRBD2	TRBV11-3	TRBJ2-7	.
TGTGCCAGCAGCTTAGATAATATTTGGACAACTCTAGCCAAAAACATTCAGTACTTC	CASSLDNIWTTLAKNIQYF	.	TRBV11-2	TRBJ2-4	.
TGTGCCAGCAGCTTATTTTCCCAGGGGATGGAAACAGATACTCAGTATTTT	CASSLFSQGMETDTQYF	.	TRBV7-6	TRBJ2-3	.
TGCGCCAGCAAGTGGACAGGGGGGAGTACCACTGAAGCTTTCTTT	CASKWTGGSTTEAFF	TRBD1	TRBV5-1	TRBJ1-1	.
TGTGCCAGCAGCGTTCTCCTATCGAACACCATATATTTT	CASSVLLSNTIYF	.	TRBV9	TRBJ1-3	.
TGTGCCAGCCGGGACAGGGGAAACTATGGCTACACCTTC	CASRDRGNYGYTF	TRBD1	TRBV6-5	TRBJ1-2	.
TGTGCCAGCAGCAAAGGGGGACAGTCGAACACTGAAGCTTTCTTT	CASSKGGQSNTEAFF	.	TRBV21-1	TRBJ1-1	few
TGCGCCAGCAGCTTGGGACAGGCTGGCTATGGCTACACCTTC	CASSLGQAGYGYTF	.	TRBV5-1	TRBJ1-2	.
TGTGCCAGCAGCTTGGGGGCCGGACAGGGTTTCGGCTACACCTTC	CASSLGAGQGFGYTF	TRBD1	TRBV5-6	TRBJ1-2	.
TGTGCCAGCAGCGTAGGAGGGACAGCCGGGAAGTATGGCTACACCTTC	CASSVGGTAGKYGYTF	TRBD1	TRBV9	TRBJ1-2	.
TGTGCCAGCAGTGAAAGGGGACACTCTGGCTACACCTTC	CASSERGHSGYTF	.	TRBV2	TRBJ1-2	.
TGTGCCTGGAGTGCCGCTAGCGGAAACTACAATGAGCAGTTCTTC	CAWSAASGNYNEQFF	TRBD2	TRBV30	TRBJ2-1	.
TGCGCCAGCAGCTCCGGACAGGGCGGCGGGGAGCTGTTTTTT	CASSSGQGGGELFF	TRBD1	TRBV5-1	TRBJ2-2	few
TGTGCCAGCAGTGTCGCAGGATACAATGAAAAACTGTTTTTT	CASSVAGYNEKLFF	.	TRBV2	TRBJ1-4	.
TGTGCCAGCAGCTTACGCTCCCCCGGTCCCTACGAGCAGTACTTC	CASSLRSPGPYEQYF	.	TRBV11-2	TRBJ2-7	.
TGTGCCAGTAGTATGCTGACGGCCGGGAATTCACCCCTCCACTTT	CASSMLTAGNSPLHF	.	TRBV19	TRBJ1-6	.
TGTGCCAGCTCACCCTCATCTGGCGTGCTAGCGGGGTTAAGTAATGAGCAGTTCTTC	CASSPSSGVLAGLSNEQFF	TRBD2	TRBV18	TRBJ2-1	.
TGCAGCGCTTCGACAGGGGTGAACACTGAAGCTTTCTTT	CSASTGVNTEAFF	TRBD1	TRBV29-1	TRBJ1-1	.
TGTGCCAGCCTCCCCCGGACTAGAACTAACAATGAGCAGTTCTTC	CASLPRTRTNNEQFF	TRBD2	TRBV27	TRBJ2-1	.
TGCGCCAGCAGCTTGGCGGCGGGTATCGAGCATGGCTACACCTTC	CASSLAAGIEHGYTF	.	TRBV5-1	TRBJ1-2	.
TGTGCCAGCAGCTCCGTAAACTACGCGAGGGAGCAGTACTTC	CASSSVNYAREQYF	.	TRBV7-9	TRBJ2-7	.
TGTGCCAGCAGTGAGGGGACTAGCTCTTGGGAGCAGTACTTC	CASSEGTSSWEQYF	TRBD2	TRBV2	TRBJ2-7	.
TGTGCCAGCAGTGAAGGCCTGGGAGTTAACTATGGCTACACCTTC	CASSEGLGVNYGYTF	.	TRBV2	TRBJ1-2	.
TGTGCCAGCAGCTTAGCTCAGGGGGCAGGACAGCCCCAGCATTTT	CASSLAQGAGQPQHF	TRBD1	TRBV7-2	TRBJ1-5	.
TGCGCCAGCAGCCCATTCTTAGCGGGGGACACAGATACGCAGTATTTT	CASSPFLAGDTDTQYF	TRBD2	TRBV4-3	TRBJ2-3	.
TGTGCCAGCTCACCGGGGCTGCCCAGGGAGCAGTACTTC	CASSPGLPREQYF	.	TRBV18	TRBJ2-7	.
TGTGCCAGCAGCCAAACAGGAAGGCAGAGCAGAAGGGGCTACACCTTC	CASSQTGRQSRRGYTF	.	TRBV11-2	TRBJ1-2	.
TGTGCCACCAGCGGGCGGACAGGGAGACGCTACGAGCAGTACTTC	CATSGRTGRRYEQYF	TRBD1	TRBV15	TRBJ2-7	.
TGCAGCGTTGTAGTACAGGGGGCAAAGTTGCGAGGTTGGAACACTGAAGCTTTCTTT	CSVVVQGAKLRGWNTEAFF	TRBD1	TRBV29-1	TRBJ1-1	.
TGTGCCAGCAGCTTAGATCGTTCAGCCGGACAGGGGACCTTT	CASSLDRSAGQGTF	TRBD1	TRBV7-2	TRBJ1-3	.
TGTGCCAGCAGCCTTATCAGAAACACCGGGGAGCTGTTTTTT	CASSLIRNTGELFF	.	TRBV5-4	TRBJ2-2	.
TGTGCCTGGAGTGTAGGAGGGATGAGGAATTCACCCCTCCACTTT	CAWSVGGMRNSPLHF	.	TRBV30	TRBJ1-6	.